This entry lists 17 T cell receptor beta chains sequenced from one sample in a study of T cell responses to AZD1222 COVID-19 vaccine. The assay was immunoSEQ multiplex PCR, and TCRdb's table has in-frame clones only and misses some. The top ten clones hold 1.7% of a sample with roughly 200,000 clones, approximately 90% of them seen once. The source was peripheral blood, collected 28 days after the second AZD1222 dose. The receptors originated from an adult who received the AZD1222 COVID-19 vaccine.

This chain links TRBV11-2 with TRBJ2-5; tentative D call: TRBD2 (5 bases). The CDR3 runs to 14 residues. Trimming shortened V by 2 bases and J by 4 bases, and 11 bases separated the two germline ends. The V gene's germline CDR1 is SGHAT and CDR2 FQNNGV. The CDR3 DNA reads TGTGCCAGCAGCTTACAGCGGACGATAGAGACCCAGTACTTC. It codes for CASSLQRTIETQYF.

The chain recombines TRBV3-1 (or the pseudogene TRBV3-2) with TRBJ1-5, with D unclear. Germline assignment: CDR1 LGHDT and CDR2 YNNKEL (reference sequence). The V gene lost 3 bases and the J gene lost 1 base, with 10 bases spanning the gap. This CDR3 contains 15 residues. This CDR3 is CASSQGIGSNQPQHF. The CDR3, as DNA: TGTGCCAGCAGCCAGGGGATAGGGAGCAATCAGCCCCAGCATTTT.

Details on this clone: One end of the junction fails to match germline, which may point to a read error. The chain is built from TRBV2 and TRBJ2-3; the D is unclear. The CDR3 has 15 residues. The germline V gene has CDR1 SNHLY and CDR2 FYNNEI. This chain's CDR3 is CASREGAVSTDTQYF. For the CDR3, the DNA is TGTGCCAGCAGAGAAGGAGCCGTTAGCACAGATACGCAGTATTTT.

The rearrangement joins TRBV9 to TRBJ2-3, with 7 bases identical to TRBD2. J was trimmed by 1 base and V by 4 bases; bases with no gene match: 3. The germline V gene encodes CDR1 SGDLS and CDR2 YYNGEE. This CDR3 spans 14 amino acids. The CDR3: CASSWGGGTDTQYF. The CDR3 DNA reads as TGTGCCAGCAGCTGGGGAGGGGGCACAGATACGCAGTATTTT.

This rearrangement joins TRBV11-2 to TRBJ2-1; 15 nucleotides align to TRBD2. Germline-derived CDR1 and CDR2 are SGHAT and FQNNGV. J gave up 10 bases and V 8 bases, and 12 bases lay outside the gene matches. This CDR3 has 16 residues. CDR3 amino acids: CASGGLAGGFVEEQFF. The DNA of the CDR3 is TGTGCCAGCGGTGGACTAGCGGGAGGGTTCGTAGAAGAGCAGTTCTTC.

The CDR3 DNA sequence: TGTGCCAGCTCATCGACAGGCGAAAAACTGTTTTTT. Translated, it gives CASSSTGEKLFF. The rearrangement uses TRBV18 and TRBJ1-4; perhaps TRBD1 as D (6 bases). V was pared by 5 bases and J by 8 bases, with 9 bases between. This CDR3 has 12 residues. Germline CDR1 and CDR2: KGHSH and LQKENI.

This chain links TRBV3-1 (or the pseudogene TRBV3-2) with TRBJ2-4, with unresolved D. This CDR3 comprises 15 residues. In germline, CDR1 is LGHDT, CDR2 YNNKEL (reference sequence). Trimming pared 5 bases from V and 3 bases from J, leaving 14 bases between. CDR3 coding DNA: TGTGCCAGCAGCGGACCAGAAGTGGGCAAAAACATTCAGTACTTC. This gives the protein CASSGPEVGKNIQYF.

V gene TRBV19 combines with J gene TRBJ2-3, with 12 bases aligning to TRBD2. The CDR3 contains 16 residues. The V segment lost 5 bases and the J segment 6 bases; nucleotides outside the gene matches: 9. In germline, CDR1 is LNHDA, CDR2 SQIVND (reference sequence). CDR3 DNA: TGTGCCAGTAGTTTTACTAGCGGGGGGTTCGGGGATACGCAGTATTTT. Translation: CASSFTSGGFGDTQYF.

This clone has only one observation. The chain couples TRBV27 to TRBJ1-6, with TRBD1 matching 7 bases. This CDR3 spans 13 amino acids. Germline values: CDR1 MNHEY, CDR2 SMNVEV (reference sequence). V lost 7 bases to trimming and J lost 7 bases; unmatched junction nucleotides: 4. CDR3 region: CASKGARNSPLHF. In DNA, the CDR3 is TGTGCCAGCAAGGGGGCCAGGAATTCACCCCTCCACTTT.

This clone came up a few times. The V call is TRBV27, the J call TRBJ2-7; D perhaps matches TRBD1 (5 bases). This CDR3 contains 14 residues. Trimming left V 3 bases short and J 3 bases short, with 12 bases between. Germline V CDR1 and CDR2: MNHEY, SMNVEV (reference sequence). The CDR3 DNA follows: TGTGCCAGCAGTTTCAGGGTGGCGTACTACGAGCAGTACTTC. Translation: CASSFRVAYYEQYF.

CDR3 region: CASSMVPNQPQHF. Written as DNA, the CDR3 is TGTGCCAGTAGTATGGTCCCCAATCAGCCCCAGCATTTT. This rearrangement joins TRBV19 to TRBJ1-5, with D unresolved. The CDR3 length is 13 residues. Germline loops: CDR1 LNHDA, CDR2 SQIVND (reference sequence). Trimming took 3 bases from V and 3 from J, leaving 6 bases between them.

The chain recombines TRBV19 with TRBJ2-1; no definite D call. V lost 2 bases to trimming and J lost 0 bases, with 8 bases between them. The CDR3 has 15 residues. Germline CDR1 and CDR2: LNHDA and SQIVND (reference sequence). The CDR3 DNA reads TGTGCCAGTAGTATACTCACGGACTCCTACAATGAGCAGTTCTTC. Its protein is CASSILTDSYNEQFF. Combining the CDR3 with reference TRBV19 and TRBJ2-1 gives the whole variable domain DGGITQSPKYLFRKEGQNVTLSCEQNLNHDAMYWYRQDPGQGLRLIYYSQIVNDFQKGDIAEGYSVSREKKESFPLTVTSAQKNPTAFYLCASSILTDSYNEQFFGPGTRLTVL.

This clone occurred a few times. The chain is built from TRBV5-5 and TRBJ1-2; 8 positions agree with TRBD1. The CDR3 contains 16 residues. Germline CDR1 and CDR2: SGHKS and YYEKEE (reference sequence). With V trimmed by 0 bases and J by 4 bases, 8 bases remained unmatched. Here the CDR3 DNA reads TGTGCCAGCAGCTTGGATCTAACAGGGGGTGGCTATGGCTACACCTTC. Protein sequence: CASSLDLTGGGYGYTF.

V gene TRBV7-2 combines with J gene TRBJ1-5; 9 bases line up with TRBD1. J was trimmed by 7 bases and V by 1 base; bases with no gene match: 5. CDR1 is SGHTA and CDR2 is FQGNSA in the germline V gene. The CDR3 loop spans 15 amino acids. The chain's CDR3 is CASSLGGTGSQPQHF. DNA for the CDR3: TGTGCCAGCAGCTTAGGGGGGACAGGGAGCCAGCCCCAGCATTTT.

This clone was recorded only once. The chain recombines TRBV3-1 (or the pseudogene TRBV3-2) with TRBJ1-5, with D perhaps matching TRBD1 (5 bases). Germline V gene sequence: CDR1 LGHDT, CDR2 YNNKEL (reference sequence). This CDR3 has 16 amino acids. V shed 0 bases and J shed 2 bases, with 11 bases lying between them. CDR3 sequence reads: CASSQDTRDGNQPQHF. Written as DNA, the CDR3 is TGTGCCAGCAGCCAAGATACCCGGGACGGCAATCAGCCCCAGCATTTT.

V usage is TRBV7-9 and J usage is TRBJ1-4; 7 bases agree with TRBD1. Germline trimming cut 4 bases from V and 5 bases from J; bases unmatched to any gene: 7. Germline V gene data show CDR1 as SEHNR and CDR2 as FQNEAQ (reference sequence). This CDR3 region has 15 residues. In DNA, the CDR3 is TGTGCCAGCAGCTCAGGGGGAGGGGAGAATGAAAAACTGTTTTTT. Amino acid sequence: CASSSGGGENEKLFF.

This chain links TRBV3-1 (or the pseudogene TRBV3-2) with TRBJ2-7; perhaps TRBD2 as D (5 bases). Trimming took 6 bases from V and 5 from J, leaving 8 bases between them. This CDR3 contains 11 residues. CDR1 is LGHDT and CDR2 is YNNKEL in the germline V gene (reference sequence). The CDR3 spells CASRTGDEQYF. In nucleotides, the CDR3 is TGTGCCAGCAGAACCGGGGACGAGCAGTACTTC.